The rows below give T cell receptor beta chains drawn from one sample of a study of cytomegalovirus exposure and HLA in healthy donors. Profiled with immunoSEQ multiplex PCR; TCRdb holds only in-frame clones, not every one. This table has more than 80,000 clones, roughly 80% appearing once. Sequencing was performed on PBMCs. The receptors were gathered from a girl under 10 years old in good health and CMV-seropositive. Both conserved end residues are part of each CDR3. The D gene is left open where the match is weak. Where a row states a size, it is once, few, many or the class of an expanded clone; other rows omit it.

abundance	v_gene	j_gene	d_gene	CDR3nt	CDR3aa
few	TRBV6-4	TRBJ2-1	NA	TGTGCCAGCGGGGAGACTTACAATGAGCAGTTCTTC	CASGETYNEQFF
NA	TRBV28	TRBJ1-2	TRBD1	TGTGCCAGCGGGGACAGGCCCTACTATGGCTACACCTTC	CASGDRPYYGYTF
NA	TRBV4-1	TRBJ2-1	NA	TGCGCCAGCAGCCTGACCCTTTCCCGAGAGCGGGCTGTATACAATGAGCAGTTCTTC	CASSLTLSRERAVYNEQFF
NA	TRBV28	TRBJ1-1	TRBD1	TGTGCCAGCAGCCCACCCGACCGACAGGGCGCTGAAGCTTTCTTT	CASSPPDRQGAEAFF
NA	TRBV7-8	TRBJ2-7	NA	TGTGCCAGCAGCCTAAAAAGGGTGGGGCCTGGGCAGTACTTC	CASSLKRVGPGQYF
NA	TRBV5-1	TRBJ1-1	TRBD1	TGCGCCAGCAGCCCGGGGACAGGGGCGGTGGCTTTCTTT	CASSPGTGAVAFF
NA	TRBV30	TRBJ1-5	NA	TGTGCCTGGAACAGGGCAAATCAGCCCCAGCATTTT	CAWNRANQPQHF
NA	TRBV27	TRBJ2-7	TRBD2	TGTGCCAGCGGGTTAGCGGGAAGCTACGAGCAGTACTTC	CASGLAGSYEQYF
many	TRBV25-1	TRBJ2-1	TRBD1	TGTGCCAGCAGTGAACCACGGACAGGGGGCAAATCGTTCTTC	CASSEPRTGGKSFF
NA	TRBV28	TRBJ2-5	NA	TGTGCCAGCAAACCCCCTAGCGACCAAGAGACCCAGTACTTC	CASKPPSDQETQYF
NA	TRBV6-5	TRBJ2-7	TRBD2	TGTGCCAGCAGTCTCGTAGCGGGAGGGACCTACGAGCAGTACTTC	CASSLVAGGTYEQYF
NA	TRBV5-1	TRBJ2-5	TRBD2	TGCGCCAGCAGCCCGGGAGGGAAAGAGACCCAGTACTTC	CASSPGGKETQYF
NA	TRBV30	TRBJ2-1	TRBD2	TGTGCCTCCTTAAGCGGGAGGGCCTACAATGAGCAGTTCTTC	CASLSGRAYNEQFF
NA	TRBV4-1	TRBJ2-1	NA	TGCGCCAGCAGCCAAGATTCCATAGCGGCCCACCCTTACAATGAGCAGTTCTTC	CASSQDSIAAHPYNEQFF
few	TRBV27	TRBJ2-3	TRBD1	TGTGCCAGCAAACAGGGGAGAGGCACAGATACGCAGTATTTT	CASKQGRGTDTQYF
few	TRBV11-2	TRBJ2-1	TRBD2	TGTGCCAGCAGCTTATGGTCTAGCGGGAGTGTAACTCCCAAAGAGCAGTTCTTC	CASSLWSSGSVTPKEQFF
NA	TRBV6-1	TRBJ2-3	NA	TGTGCCAGCAGTGATGGGGCTGGCGATACGCAGTATTTT	CASSDGAGDTQYF
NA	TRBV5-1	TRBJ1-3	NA	TGCGCCAGCAGCCCAACTTCGGGGGGATGGGGAAACACCATATATTTT	CASSPTSGGWGNTIYF
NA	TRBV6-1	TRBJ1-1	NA	TGTGCCAGCAGTGAAGCGCAAGGGGGAACTGAAGCTTTCTTT	CASSEAQGGTEAFF
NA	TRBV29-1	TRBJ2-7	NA	TGCAGCGTTGAGTCTACAGGGAGCTACGAGCAGTACTTC	CSVESTGSYEQYF
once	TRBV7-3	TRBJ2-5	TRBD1	TGTGCCAGCAGTTGGGACAGGGGGGAGACCCAGTACTTC	CASSWDRGETQYF
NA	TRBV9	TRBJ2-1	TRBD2	TGTGCCAGCAGCGTAGCCCAAAGCGGGGACTACAATGAGCAGTTCTTC	CASSVAQSGDYNEQFF
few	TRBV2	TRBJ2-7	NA	TGTGCCAGCAGAAAACAGGCCTCCTCCTACGAGCAGTACTTC	CASRKQASSYEQYF
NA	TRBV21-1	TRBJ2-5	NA	TGTGCCAGCAGCAAAGTGTACAGGAAACAAGAGACCCAGTACTTC	CASSKVYRKQETQYF
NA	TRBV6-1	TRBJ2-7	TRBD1	TGTGCCAGCAGTGAAGCGCTTCGGTGGCAGGGGGCTTACGAGCAGTACTTC	CASSEALRWQGAYEQYF
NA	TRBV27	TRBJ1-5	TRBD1	TGTGCCAGCAGCGACAGGGGTGCCGAGAAGCCCCAGCATTTT	CASSDRGAEKPQHF
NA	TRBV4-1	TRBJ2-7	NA	TGCGCCAGCAGCCAAGATCCCAACTACGAGCAGTACTTC	CASSQDPNYEQYF
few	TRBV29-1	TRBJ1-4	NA	TGCAGCGTTGGCTGGAGTGAGGAAAAACTGTTTTTT	CSVGWSEEKLFF
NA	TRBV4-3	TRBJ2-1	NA	TGCGCCAGCGGCAACCGAAGGGGAAATGAGCAGTTCTTC	CASGNRRGNEQFF
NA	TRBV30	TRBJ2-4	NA	TGTGCCTGGAGAGGGGGATCCAAAAACATTCAGTACTTC	CAWRGGSKNIQYF
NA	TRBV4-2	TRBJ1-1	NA	TGTGCCAGCAGCCAAGATTGGGCAGGGTCGGCTGAAGCTTTCTTT	CASSQDWAGSAEAFF
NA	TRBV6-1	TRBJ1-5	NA	TGTGCCAGCAGTGAAGTAGGAACAGACGATCCAATTAGCAATCAGCCCCAGCATTTT	CASSEVGTDDPISNQPQHF
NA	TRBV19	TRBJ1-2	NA	TGTGCCAGTAGTATCGGTCCAGGGCCTTACTATGGCTACACCTTC	CASSIGPGPYYGYTF
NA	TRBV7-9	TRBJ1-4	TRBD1	TGTGCCAGCAGCCCTGGACAGGGAGGGTCAACTAATGAAAAACTGTTTTTT	CASSPGQGGSTNEKLFF
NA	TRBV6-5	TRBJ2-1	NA	TGTGCCAGCAATCCGGGATTTTCAAATGAGCAGTTCTTC	CASNPGFSNEQFF
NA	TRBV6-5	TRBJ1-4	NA	TGTGCCAGCAGTTCTCAGGGTGGGGAAAAACTGTTTTTT	CASSSQGGEKLFF
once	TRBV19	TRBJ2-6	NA	TGTGCCAGTAGTATACGCCTTACTGCTGGGGCCAACGTCCTGACTTTC	CASSIRLTAGANVLTF
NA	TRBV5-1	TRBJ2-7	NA	TGCGCCAGCAGCTTGGACAGGCCCCAAGGCGAGCAGTACTTC	CASSLDRPQGEQYF
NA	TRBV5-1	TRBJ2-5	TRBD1	TGCGCCAGCGCCGGGACAGGGGTTGAGACCCAGTACTTC	CASAGTGVETQYF
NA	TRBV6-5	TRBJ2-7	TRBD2	TGTGCCAGCACCACCGGGACTAGCGGGAAGAACGAGCAGTACTTC	CASTTGTSGKNEQYF
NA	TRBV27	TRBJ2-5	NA	TGTGCCAGCAGTTTCCCCGGAGGCAGCCTCGAGACCCAGTACTTC	CASSFPGGSLETQYF
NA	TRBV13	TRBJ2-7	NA	TGTGCCAGCAGCCCGTCAGGGGGGTTAGGAATCGACGAGCAGTACTTC	CASSPSGGLGIDEQYF
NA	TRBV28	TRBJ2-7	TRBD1	TGTGCCAGCAGTTTTACAGGGGGATTCTTACAGTACTTC	CASSFTGGFLQYF
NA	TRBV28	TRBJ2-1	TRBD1	TGTGCCAGCAGTTCACAAGCCGGGACAGGGGGCGCCTACAATGAGCAGTTCTTC	CASSSQAGTGGAYNEQFF
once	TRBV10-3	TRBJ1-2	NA	TGTGCCATCAGTGAGGTTCAGGGGTTAAATGGCTACACCTTC	CAISEVQGLNGYTF
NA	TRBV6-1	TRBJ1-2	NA	TGTGCCAGCAGTGAACAGGCAGGAATCTATGGCTACACCTTC	CASSEQAGIYGYTF
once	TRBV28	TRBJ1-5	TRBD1	TGTGCCAGCAGCCTGGGGGACAGGATTACGGGCAATCAGCCCCAGCATTTT	CASSLGDRITGNQPQHF
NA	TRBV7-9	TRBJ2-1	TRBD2	TGTGCCAGCAGCGAGCGGGAGCCATCCTACAATGAGCAGTTCTTC	CASSEREPSYNEQFF
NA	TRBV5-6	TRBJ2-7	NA	TGTGCCAGCAGCATACCCACGGGACATACCTACGAGCAGTACTTC	CASSIPTGHTYEQYF
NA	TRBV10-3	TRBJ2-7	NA	TGTGCCATCAGTGGAGGGAACCCCCCCAGGAACGAGCAGTACTTC	CAISGGNPPRNEQYF
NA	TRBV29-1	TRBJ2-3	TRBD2	TGCAGCGTTGAAATAGCGGGGGTCACAGATACGCAGTATTTT	CSVEIAGVTDTQYF
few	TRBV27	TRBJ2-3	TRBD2	TGTGCCAGCAGTTTAACTAGCGGGGTAGATACGCAGTATTTT	CASSLTSGVDTQYF
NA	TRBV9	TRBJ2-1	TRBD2	TGTGCCAGCAGCGTATCGGCGGGAGGGAACAATGAGCAGTTCTTC	CASSVSAGGNNEQFF
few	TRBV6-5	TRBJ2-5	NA	TGTGCCAGCAGTTTCGGACACTACCAAGAGACCCAGTACTTC	CASSFGHYQETQYF
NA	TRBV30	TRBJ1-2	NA	TGTGCCTGGAGTGTACGGTTGGGCTACACCTTC	CAWSVRLGYTF